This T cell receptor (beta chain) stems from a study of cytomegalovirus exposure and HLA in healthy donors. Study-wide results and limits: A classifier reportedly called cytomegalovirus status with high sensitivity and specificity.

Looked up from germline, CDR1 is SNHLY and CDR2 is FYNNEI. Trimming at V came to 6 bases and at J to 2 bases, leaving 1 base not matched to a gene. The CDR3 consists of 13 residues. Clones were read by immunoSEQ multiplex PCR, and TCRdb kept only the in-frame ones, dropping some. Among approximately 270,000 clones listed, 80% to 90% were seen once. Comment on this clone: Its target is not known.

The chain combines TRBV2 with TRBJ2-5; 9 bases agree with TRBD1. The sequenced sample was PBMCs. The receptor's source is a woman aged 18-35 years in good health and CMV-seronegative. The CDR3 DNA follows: TGTGCCAGCAGAGGGACAGGGCAAGAGACCCAGTACTTC. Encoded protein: CASRGTGQETQYF.